Shown below are 31 T cell receptor beta chains from a single sample sequenced in a study of CD8+CD57+ T cells in acquired aplastic anemia. Investigators profiled TCR beta VDJ and CDR3 from genomic DNA template. MiXCR was run by TCRdb on the reads, yielding one entry per CDR3 protein. Found here are 80,000 or so distinct CDR3 sequences, roughly half of them singletons; the top ten hold 66%. The sequenced material came from sorted CD4+, CD8+, or CD8+CD57+ T cells (not recorded which) from PBMCs. The receptors come from a human donor in good health, serving as a control.

The chain links TRBV14 to TRBJ1-5; TRBD1 might be the D (6 bases). Trimming left V 5 bases short and J 1 base short, with 12 bases between. Germline assignment: CDR1 SGHDN and CDR2 FVKESK. This CDR3 has 15 amino acids. The DNA for the CDR3 is TGTGCCAGCAGCTTAGGGGGGGACAGCAATCAGCCCCAGCATTTT. This translates into CASSLGGDSNQPQHF.

V is TRBV15 and J is TRBJ1-2; D not certain. V was shortened by 4 bases and J by 2 bases, with 8 bases between the two germline ends. The CDR3 has 13 residues. Germline V CDR1 and CDR2: LNHNV, YYDKDF (reference sequence). The CDR3 region is CATSKDLNYGYTF. The CDR3 DNA follows: TGTGCCACCAGCAAGGACCTGAACTATGGCTACACCTTC.

This clonotype has a count of ten or more. This sequence joins TRBV30 and TRBJ2-7, with D perhaps given as TRBD1 or TRBD2 (6 bases each). The CDR3 spans 11 residues. Germline CDR1 GTSNPN, CDR2 SVGIG (reference sequence). V shed 4 bases and J shed 6 bases, with 10 bases lying between them. CDR3 sequence (DNA): TGTGCCTGGATGGAGGGGGGCGAGCAGTACTTC. Translation gives CAWMEGGEQYF.

This clonotype was detected only a few times. The CDR3 loop is CAGLGTVNTEAFF. The DNA of the CDR3 is TGTGCCGGACTAGGGACAGTCAACACTGAAGCTTTCTTT. The V gene is TRBV7-9, the J gene TRBJ1-1; 7 bases align to TRBD1. The CDR3 has 13 amino acids. Trimming took 11 bases from V and 2 from J; bases not matched to a gene: 8. Per germline, CDR1 SEHNR and CDR2 FQNEAQ (reference sequence).

V gene TRBV3-1 combines with J gene TRBJ2-7, with TRBD2 matching over 10 bases. The CDR3 loop spans 13 amino acids. Germline V gene lookup returns CDR1 LGHDT and CDR2 YNNKEL (reference sequence). Germline trimming cut 6 bases from V and 3 bases from J; bases unmatched to any gene: 2. The CDR3 coding sequence is TGTGCCAGCAGAGCTAGCGGGAGCTACGAGCAGTACTTC. It translates to CASRASGSYEQYF.

This chain uses TRBV20-1 with TRBJ2-1; 11 positions agree with TRBD2. Unmatched junction bases numbered 10, after V lost 4 bases and J lost 8 bases. The germline gives CDR1 DFQATT, CDR2 SNEGSKA (reference sequence). This CDR3 is built from 15 residues. The CDR3 region has the DNA TGCAGTGCTAATAGCGGGAGGGCTGTTATATATGAGCAGTTCTTC. It is translated as CSANSGRAVIYEQFF.

This sequence joins TRBV2 and TRBJ2-1; D may be TRBD1 (6 bases). The CDR3 runs to 11 residues. Germline CDR1 reads SNHLY; CDR2 reads FYNNEI. Trimming took 11 bases from V and 7 from J, leaving 12 bases between them. CDR3 in amino acids: CAGHRGNEQFF. DNA of the CDR3: TGTGCCGGCCATAGGGGGAATGAGCAGTTCTTC. The full variable domain, its missing parts supplied by reference TRBV2 and TRBJ2-1, is EPEVTQTPSHQVTQMGQEVILRCVPISNHLYFYWYRQILGQKVEFLVSFYNNEISEKSEIFDDQFSVERPDGSNFTLKIRSTKLEDSAMYFCAGHRGNEQFFGPGTRLTVL.

This clonotype has a handful of counts. The chain is built from TRBV11-1 and TRBJ1-3; D might be TRBD1 (5 bases). Trimming shortened V by 8 bases and J by 0 bases, and 17 bases separated the two germline ends. CDR1 is SGHAT, CDR2 FQDESV, per germline (reference sequence). The CDR3 is made up of 16 amino acids. CDR3: CASGQVGADSGNTIYF. In DNA form, the CDR3 reads TGTGCCAGCGGACAAGTGGGAGCAGACTCTGGAAACACCATATATTTT. Variable domain in full (rest from reference TRBV11-1 and TRBJ1-3): EAEVAQSPRYKITEKSQAVAFWCDPISGHATLYWYRQILGQGPELLVQFQDESVVDDSQLPKDRFSAERLKGVDSTLKIQPAELGDSAMYLCASGQVGADSGNTIYFGEGSWLTVV.

The chain couples TRBV10-3 to TRBJ1-1, with 10 bases fitting TRBD1. Germline V lookup: CDR1 ENHRY, CDR2 SYGVKD. This CDR3 is 14 amino acids long. Trimming removed 7 bases from V and 2 bases from J; junction bases left unmatched: 4. The CDR3 bases are TGTGCCATCATGGGGGACAGGGGAAACACTGAAGCTTTCTTT. This codes for CAIMGDRGNTEAFF.

This clonotype has ten or more counts. The chain combines TRBV9 with TRBJ2-3; TRBD2 is a possible D gene (6 bases). Germline V lookup: CDR1 SGDLS, CDR2 YYNGEE. CDR3 length: 16 amino acids. V was trimmed by 3 bases and J by 3 bases, leaving 17 bases between them. For the CDR3, the DNA is TGTGCCAGCAGCGACCCGTCCGGGGGAGGTACAGATACGCAGTATTTT. This translates into CASSDPSGGGTDTQYF.

The chain carries TRBV10-3 and TRBJ1-2; 9 positions match TRBD1. J gave up 8 bases and V 10 bases, and 17 bases lay outside the gene matches. Germline CDR1 and CDR2: ENHRY and SYGVKD. This CDR3 spans 15 amino acids. The CDR3 DNA sequence: TGTGCCACCGAAACCGGGACAGGGACTTTAGGGGGCTACACCTTC. The encoded protein is CATETGTGTLGGYTF.

This chain uses TRBV10-3 with TRBJ1-6; 9 bases are shared with TRBD1. The ends lost 2 bases at V and 7 bases at J; junction bases unmatched: 0. The CDR3 sequence is 14 residues long. Germline CDR1 and CDR2: ENHRY and SYGVKD. The CDR3 DNA reads TGTGCCATCAGTGAGACAGGGGGCAATTCACCCCTCCACTTT. Protein sequence: CAISETGGNSPLHF.

This clonotype was counted ten times or more. The J gene is TRBJ2-7, the V gene TRBV7-8, with TRBD2 matching over 7 bases. Germline CDR1 reads SGHVS; CDR2 reads FQNEAQ. The CDR3 sequence is 14 residues long. The V and J ends lost 4 bases and 1 base, in that order; junction bases with no gene match: 4. The CDR3 is CASSSGTISYEQYF. CDR3 nucleotide sequence: TGTGCCAGCAGCTCCGGGACTATTTCCTACGAGCAGTACTTC.

The J gene is TRBJ2-1, the V gene TRBV4-1; possible D gene TRBD1, 6 bases. Trimming pared 7 bases from V and 6 bases from J, leaving 16 bases between. CDR3 size: 14 residues. CDR1 is MGHRA and CDR2 is YSYEKL in the germline V gene. CDR3 region: CASKDSPGFNEQFF. CDR3 bases: TGCGCCAGCAAGGACAGCCCGGGCTTCAATGAGCAGTTCTTC.

This clonotype was counted only a few times. The chain is built from TRBV24-1 and TRBJ2-3; tentative D call: TRBD2 (6 bases). V gave up 1 base and J gave up 0 bases, with 7 bases separating them. The CDR3 is 15 residues long. Germline assignment: CDR1 KGHDR and CDR2 SFDVKD. CDR3: CATSDFGRSTDTQYF. The CDR3 DNA is TGTGCCACCAGTGATTTTGGGAGGAGCACAGATACGCAGTATTTT.

The chain joins TRBV29-1 to TRBJ1-1, with D unclear. This CDR3 contains 12 residues. The V gene's germline CDR1 is SQVTM and CDR2 ANQGSEA. V was pared by 5 bases and J by 1 base, with 8 bases between. CDR3 region: CSVFNGNTEAFF. The DNA of the CDR3 is TGCAGCGTTTTCAATGGGAACACTGAAGCTTTCTTT.

A note on this clonotype: This may be a read error, as it is one base from a much larger clone. This chain joins TRBV2 and TRBJ2-7; TRBD1 matches 8 bases. Germline CDR1 reads SNHLY; CDR2 reads FYNNEI. The CDR3 spans 15 residues. CDR3 in DNA: TGTGCCGGCAGTGAAGGGACAGGACCCTCCTACGAGCAGTACTTC. Protein sequence: CAGSEGTGPSYEQYF. Complete variable domain (other parts from reference TRBV2 and TRBJ2-7): EPEVTQTPSHQVTQMGQEVILRCVPISNHLYFYWYRQILGQKVEFLVSFYNNEISEKSEIFDDQFSVERPDGSNFTLKIRSTKLEDSAMYFCAGSEGTGPSYEQYFGPGTRLTVT.

The V and J genes are TRBV9 and TRBJ1-6; a weak D match, TRBD1 (5 bases). The V and J ends lost 3 bases and 8 bases respectively, with 9 bases between them. Germline V gene data show CDR1 as SGDLS and CDR2 as YYNGEE. The CDR3 length is 13 residues. CDR3 region: CASSAMGDSPLHF. CDR3 nucleotide sequence: TGTGCCAGCAGCGCAATGGGGGATTCACCCCTCCACTTT. The full variable domain, in which reference TRBV9 and TRBJ1-6 provide the parts outside the CDR3, is DSGVTQTPKHLITATGQRVTLRCSPRSGDLSVYWYQQSLDQGLQFLIQYYNGEERAKGNILERFSAQQFPDLHSELNLSSLELGDSALYFCASSAMGDSPLHFGNGTRLTVT.

The rearrangement links TRBV24-1 to TRBJ2-5; weak D call: TRBD2 (5 bases). The germline V gene encodes CDR1 KGHDR and CDR2 SFDVKD. V shed 4 bases and J shed 3 bases, with 14 bases lying between them. The CDR3 covers 15 residues. CDR3 loop: CATSEEVGAKETQYF. The CDR3 bases are TGTGCCACCAGTGAAGAGGTGGGAGCGAAAGAGACCCAGTACTTC.

This clonotype was detected many times. V is TRBV2 and J is TRBJ1-4; D ambiguous. The CDR3 covers 15 residues. The germline V gene has CDR1 SNHLY and CDR2 FYNNEI. Trimming pared 4 bases from V and 5 bases from J, leaving 14 bases between. The CDR3: CASSASETMNEKLFF. The DNA of the CDR3 is TGTGCCAGCAGTGCCTCGGAGACAATGAATGAAAAACTGTTTTTT. The whole variable domain, filled in from reference TRBV2 and TRBJ1-4, reads EPEVTQTPSHQVTQMGQEVILRCVPISNHLYFYWYRQILGQKVEFLVSFYNNEISEKSEIFDDQFSVERPDGSNFTLKIRSTKLEDSAMYFCASSASETMNEKLFFGSGTQLSVL.

This clonotype was detected many times. The chain is built from TRBV20-1 and TRBJ1-2; D gene ambiguous. V gave up 6 bases and J gave up 3 bases, with 14 bases separating them. The CDR3 sequence is 13 residues long. Germline-derived CDR1 and CDR2 are DFQATT and SNEGSKA (reference sequence). The CDR3 is CSADLLGDYGYTF. The CDR3 nucleotides are TGCAGTGCCGATCTCCTAGGCGACTATGGCTACACCTTC.

This clonotype has only a few counts. A much more abundant neighbour one base away suggests this may be a read error. Here the CDR3 reads CASSSGTALRDTRYF. The CDR3 nucleotides read TGTGCCAGCAGCTCCGGGACCGCCTTAAGGGATACGCGGTATTTT. This chain links TRBV11-2 with TRBJ2-3; either TRBD1 or TRBD2 may supply D (5 bases each). The CDR3 has 15 residues. CDR1 is SGHAT and CDR2 is FQNNGV in the germline V gene.

This chain links TRBV11-2 with TRBJ2-1; D gene ambiguous. The CDR3 runs to 17 residues. Trimming took off 6 bases at V and 0 bases at J, with 18 bases between the two ends. Germline V gives CDR1 SGHAT, CDR2 FQNNGV. CDR3 loop: CASSEWPDSPSYNEQFF. The CDR3 DNA reads as TGTGCCAGCAGTGAATGGCCAGACTCTCCCTCCTACAATGAGCAGTTCTTC.

This clonotype was seen a handful of times. The chain has TRBV10-3 and TRBJ2-7, with D hard to call. The germline V gene has CDR1 ENHRY and CDR2 SYGVKD. V lost 10 bases and J lost 0, with 10 bases in between. The CDR3 is 12 amino acids. CDR3 sequence reads: CATSISSYEQYF. DNA for the CDR3: TGTGCCACCTCCATAAGCTCCTACGAGCAGTACTTC.

This clonotype was observed a few times. This chain links TRBV5-1 with TRBJ2-1; D is undetermined. In germline, CDR1 is SGHRS, CDR2 YFSETQ. Trimming removed 0 bases at V and 7 bases at J, with 5 bases between. The CDR3 is 12 residues long. The CDR3 protein is CASSLAGNEQFF. The CDR3, as DNA: TGCGCCAGCAGCTTGGCCGGGAATGAGCAGTTCTTC.

The table lists this clonotype with many counts. The V and J genes are TRBV20-1 and TRBJ2-3; TRBD1 matches at 7 bases. Germline values: CDR1 DFQATT, CDR2 SNEGSKA (reference sequence). This CDR3 has 15 residues. V was pared by 3 bases and J by 4 bases, with 10 bases of the junction left unmatched. The CDR3: CSASVDRPFPDTQYF. The CDR3 DNA reads as TGCAGTGCTAGTGTGGACAGGCCGTTCCCAGATACGCAGTATTTT.

J is TRBJ2-7 and V is TRBV20-1, with D possibly being TRBD2 (5 bases). V lost 2 bases and J lost 4, with 27 bases in between. This CDR3 is 18 amino acids long. The germline V gene encodes CDR1 DFQATT and CDR2 SNEGSKA (reference sequence). DNA for the CDR3: TGCAGTGCTAGACCAGTTTCGGACCTAGCTCGTGGAATTTACGAGCAGTACTTC. Translation: CSARPVSDLARGIYEQYF.

This sequence joins TRBV25-1 and TRBJ2-7; D ambiguous. The germline V gene encodes CDR1 MGHDK and CDR2 SYGVNS. The CDR3 consists of 13 residues. The germline V and J ends were trimmed by 2 bases and 0 bases, with 5 bases remaining between them. CDR3 nucleotides: TGTGCCAGCAGTGAAAGCGTCTCCTACGAGCAGTACTTC. Its translation is CASSESVSYEQYF.

This clonotype was recorded many times. The chain combines TRBV6-1 with TRBJ2-5; D might be TRBD1 (6 bases). The CDR3 has 13 residues. Trimming took off 3 bases at V and 5 bases at J, with 10 bases between the two ends. The V gene's germline CDR1 is MNHNS and CDR2 SASEGT. The CDR3 DNA is TGTGCCAGCAGTGAGGGGGCAGGGGAGACCCAGTACTTC. Its protein is CASSEGAGETQYF.

The V call is TRBV2, the J call TRBJ1-2, with D tentatively TRBD1 (5 bases). This CDR3 spans 13 amino acids. Trimming took off 3 bases at V and 5 bases at J, with 10 bases between the two ends. Germline lookup yields CDR1 SNHLY and CDR2 FYNNEI. In nucleotides, the CDR3 is TGTGCCAGCAGTGAGGGGGAGAGGTATGGCTACACCTTC. The encoded protein is CASSEGERYGYTF.

The chain uses TRBV29-1 and TRBJ1-2, with D perhaps matching TRBD1 (5 bases). The CDR3 runs 13 residues. Germline V gene lookup returns CDR1 SQVTM and CDR2 ANQGSEA. V lost 5 bases and J 8 bases, leaving 18 bases between the germline ends. The CDR3 sequence is CSVPSRDLSGYTF. The CDR3 DNA reads as TGCAGCGTTCCGTCCAGGGACCTCAGCGGCTACACCTTC.